This T cell receptor (beta chain) was sequenced in a study of metastatic and nonmetastatic thyroid tumors. Study-level background: Thyroid patients, malignant and benign, had repertoires compared across blood and tumor or nodule tissue. Study-level results: Benign nodules reportedly had significantly lower TCR beta diversity than malignant thyroid tumors in blood and tumor.

Details on this clone: What it recognizes is unknown. A junction boundary mismatches the germline segment, possibly from a read error.

Every patient underwent thyroid surgery untreated. There are 16 residues in the CDR3. CDR1 KGHDR and CDR2 SFDVKD come from the germline V gene. TCRdb re-called clones via MiXCR from the PCR reads. The top ten hold about a tenth of the sample, which has 43,000 or so clones, around 4% seen once. The sequenced sample consisted of blood. This TCR was recovered from a female donor with papillary thyroid cancer or a benign thyroid nodule (not recorded which). Some clones in this sample may be carry-over from other donors' samples. The chain combines TRBV24-1 with TRBJ1-2; possible D gene TRBD1, 5 bases. CDR3 residues: CATIDAYVTGRYGYTF. The DNA of the CDR3 is TGTGCCACCATTGATGCCTATGTCACGGGGCGCTATGGCTACACCTTC.